This is a list of T cell receptor beta chains from one sample in a study of blood T cell repertoires in COVID-19. Method: immunoSEQ multiplex PCR; TCRdb's copy keeps in-frame clones and lacks some. The sample has approximately 200,000 clones; 80% to 85% are singletons. Sequenced sample: peripheral blood. The source is an elderly woman with COVID-19, enrolled during active disease. Each CDR3 is given with its conserved first and last residue. A D gene is named only where the DNA matches it firmly. Size tells how often a clone was seen (once, few, many) or the class of an expanded clone, and some rows leave it out.

D gene: -; J gene: TRBJ1-6; V gene: TRBV5-1; clone size: -; CDR3 length: 15; CDR3 protein: CASSLVSGENSPLHF; CDR3 DNA: TGCGCCAGCAGCTTGGTATCGGGGGAAAATTCACCCCTCCACTTT
D gene: -; J gene: TRBJ1-1; V gene: TRBV6-5; clone size: -; CDR3 length: 14; CDR3 protein: CASSSRVMNTEAFF; CDR3 DNA: TGTGCCAGCAGTTCCAGGGTCATGAACACTGAAGCTTTCTTT
D gene: TRBD1; J gene: TRBJ2-6; V gene: TRBV24-1; clone size: -; CDR3 length: 18; CDR3 protein: CATSAPPGQFSGANVLTF; CDR3 DNA: TGTGCCACCAGTGCTCCCCCGGGACAGTTCTCTGGGGCCAACGTCCTGACTTTC
D gene: -; J gene: TRBJ2-1; V gene: TRBV7-6; clone size: -; CDR3 length: 13; CDR3 protein: CASSPRSYNEQFF; CDR3 DNA: TGTGCCAGCAGCCCCCGGAGCTACAATGAGCAGTTCTTC
D gene: -; J gene: TRBJ1-1; V gene: TRBV18; clone size: -; CDR3 length: 14; CDR3 protein: CASSPRQVGTEAFF; CDR3 DNA: TGTGCCAGCTCTCCTCGACAGGTTGGCACTGAAGCTTTCTTT
D gene: -; J gene: TRBJ1-1; V gene: TRBV7-2; clone size: -; CDR3 length: 14; CDR3 protein: CASSFTPLNTEAFF; CDR3 DNA: TGTGCCAGCAGCTTTACACCCCTGAACACTGAAGCTTTCTTT
D gene: TRBD1; J gene: TRBJ1-1; V gene: TRBV6-5; clone size: -; CDR3 length: 14; CDR3 protein: CASSATGGRTEAFF; CDR3 DNA: TGTGCCAGCAGCGCGACAGGGGGCCGGACTGAAGCTTTCTTT
D gene: -; J gene: TRBJ2-7; V gene: TRBV4-1; clone size: once; CDR3 length: 15; CDR3 protein: CASSSRSDRNDEQYF; CDR3 DNA: TGCGCCAGCAGCTCCCGCTCGGACAGAAACGACGAGCAGTACTTC
D gene: TRBD1; J gene: TRBJ2-3; V gene: TRBV3-1/TRBV3-2; clone size: -; CDR3 length: 13; CDR3 protein: CASSRQGPDTQYF; CDR3 DNA: TGTGCCAGCAGTCGACAGGGCCCAGATACGCAGTATTTT
D gene: TRBD1; J gene: TRBJ2-7; V gene: TRBV13; clone size: -; CDR3 length: 13; CDR3 protein: CATRQGGTYEQYF; CDR3 DNA: TGTGCCACCCGACAGGGTGGGACCTACGAGCAGTACTTC
D gene: TRBD2; J gene: TRBJ2-5; V gene: TRBV2; clone size: -; CDR3 length: 14; CDR3 protein: CASSLTSGQETQYF; CDR3 DNA: TGTGCCAGCAGCCTTACTAGCGGACAAGAGACCCAGTACTTC
D gene: -; J gene: TRBJ2-5; V gene: TRBV19; clone size: -; CDR3 length: 16; CDR3 protein: CASSTLAAGYQETQYF; CDR3 DNA: TGTGCCAGTAGTACTCTAGCTGCGGGGTACCAAGAGACCCAGTACTTC
D gene: TRBD1; J gene: TRBJ2-7; V gene: TRBV27; clone size: -; CDR3 length: 14; CDR3 protein: CASSITGAEYEQYF; CDR3 DNA: TGTGCCAGCAGTATAACAGGGGCGGAGTACGAGCAGTACTTC
D gene: -; J gene: TRBJ1-2; V gene: TRBV4-3; clone size: -; CDR3 length: 13; CDR3 protein: CASSPDRNYGYTF; CDR3 DNA: TGCGCCAGCAGCCCCGACAGGAACTATGGCTACACCTTC
D gene: -; J gene: TRBJ1-2; V gene: TRBV28; clone size: -; CDR3 length: 12; CDR3 protein: CASSLQDYGYTF; CDR3 DNA: TGTGCCAGCAGTTTACAGGACTATGGCTACACCTTC
D gene: TRBD1; J gene: TRBJ1-5; V gene: TRBV2; clone size: -; CDR3 length: 17; CDR3 protein: CASSGTGGPKVGQPQHF; CDR3 DNA: TGTGCCAGCAGTGGGACAGGGGGCCCCAAGGTCGGTCAGCCCCAGCATTTT
D gene: TRBD2; J gene: TRBJ2-2; V gene: TRBV24-1; clone size: -; CDR3 length: 17; CDR3 protein: CATSPGLAGAYTGELFF; CDR3 DNA: TGTGCCACCAGCCCCGGACTAGCGGGGGCCTACACCGGGGAGCTGTTTTTT
D gene: -; J gene: TRBJ2-2; V gene: TRBV5-1; clone size: once; CDR3 length: 15; CDR3 protein: CASSLTGENTGELFF; CDR3 DNA: TGCGCCAGCAGCTTGACAGGAGAGAACACCGGGGAGCTGTTTTTT
D gene: -; J gene: TRBJ2-3; V gene: TRBV3-1/TRBV3-2; clone size: -; CDR3 length: 15; CDR3 protein: CASSPRGRVTDTQYF; CDR3 DNA: TGTGCCAGCAGCCCCCGCGGGCGTGTCACAGATACGCAGTATTTT
D gene: -; J gene: TRBJ2-5; V gene: TRBV29-1; clone size: -; CDR3 length: 11; CDR3 protein: CSVRRQETQYF; CDR3 DNA: TGCAGCGTTCGCCGGCAAGAGACCCAGTACTTC
D gene: TRBD1; J gene: TRBJ1-5; V gene: TRBV2; clone size: once; CDR3 length: 15; CDR3 protein: CASSERTGGYQPQHF; CDR3 DNA: TGTGCCAGCAGTGAAAGGACAGGGGGCTATCAGCCCCAGCATTTT
D gene: TRBD2; J gene: TRBJ2-2; V gene: TRBV28; clone size: -; CDR3 length: 21; CDR3 protein: CASSYPPPGTSGGANTGELFF; CDR3 DNA: TGTGCCAGCAGTTACCCTCCACCAGGGACTAGCGGGGGCGCGAACACCGGGGAGCTGTTTTTT
D gene: TRBD2; J gene: TRBJ2-1; V gene: TRBV11-2; clone size: -; CDR3 length: 15; CDR3 protein: CASSTGTSGGAEQFF; CDR3 DNA: TGTGCCAGCAGCACCGGGACTAGCGGGGGGGCTGAGCAGTTCTTC
D gene: TRBD1; J gene: TRBJ2-2; V gene: TRBV5-1; clone size: -; CDR3 length: 14; CDR3 protein: CASSWGQGTGELFF; CDR3 DNA: TGCGCCAGCAGCTGGGGACAGGGGACCGGGGAGCTGTTTTTT
D gene: TRBD1; J gene: TRBJ1-1; V gene: TRBV11-2; clone size: -; CDR3 length: 15; CDR3 protein: CASSPRQGLNTEAFF; CDR3 DNA: TGTGCCAGCAGCCCACGACAGGGCTTGAACACTGAAGCTTTCTTT
D gene: -; J gene: TRBJ1-5; V gene: TRBV6-5; clone size: -; CDR3 length: 15; CDR3 protein: CASSQAGFSNQPQHF; CDR3 DNA: TGTGCCAGCAGTCAGGCAGGTTTTAGCAATCAGCCCCAGCATTTT
D gene: -; J gene: TRBJ1-2; V gene: TRBV4-1; clone size: -; CDR3 length: 15; CDR3 protein: CASSQSESFNYGYTF; CDR3 DNA: TGCGCCAGCAGCCAAAGCGAGTCATTTAACTATGGCTACACCTTC
D gene: -; J gene: TRBJ1-2; V gene: TRBV19; clone size: -; CDR3 length: 14; CDR3 protein: CASSQVMGNYGYTF; CDR3 DNA: TGTGCCAGCTCACAGGTCATGGGTAACTATGGCTACACCTTC
D gene: -; J gene: TRBJ1-5; V gene: TRBV2; clone size: once; CDR3 length: 13; CDR3 protein: CASRADGYQPQHF; CDR3 DNA: TGTGCCAGCAGAGCGGACGGTTATCAGCCCCAGCATTTT
D gene: TRBD1; J gene: TRBJ2-7; V gene: TRBV4-3; clone size: -; CDR3 length: 18; CDR3 protein: CASSRNFGQGANSYEQYF; CDR3 DNA: TGCGCCAGCAGCCGTAATTTCGGACAGGGGGCTAACTCCTACGAGCAGTACTTC
D gene: TRBD1; J gene: TRBJ2-1; V gene: TRBV6-4; clone size: -; CDR3 length: 13; CDR3 protein: CASSRDRGDEQFF; CDR3 DNA: TGTGCCAGCAGCCGGGACAGGGGTGATGAGCAGTTCTTC
D gene: TRBD1; J gene: TRBJ1-3; V gene: TRBV28; clone size: -; CDR3 length: 14; CDR3 protein: CASRDSLSGNTIYF; CDR3 DNA: TGTGCCAGCCGGGACAGTCTTAGCGGAAACACCATATATTTT
D gene: -; J gene: TRBJ1-1; V gene: TRBV5-4; clone size: -; CDR3 length: 16; CDR3 protein: CASSLAVGRGGAEAFF; CDR3 DNA: TGTGCCAGCAGCTTGGCCGTTGGCAGGGGAGGGGCTGAAGCTTTCTTT
D gene: TRBD2; J gene: TRBJ2-2; V gene: TRBV19; clone size: -; CDR3 length: 13; CDR3 protein: CASSSGGHGELFF; CDR3 DNA: TGTGCCAGTTCTAGCGGGGGGCACGGGGAGCTGTTTTTT
D gene: -; J gene: TRBJ2-7; V gene: TRBV28; clone size: few; CDR3 length: 15; CDR3 protein: CASSLPAGNSYEQYF; CDR3 DNA: TGTGCCAGCAGTTTACCGGCGGGCAACTCCTACGAGCAGTACTTC
D gene: -; J gene: TRBJ1-2; V gene: TRBV5-1; clone size: few; CDR3 length: 15; CDR3 protein: CASSDTGIVGYGYTF; CDR3 DNA: TGCGCCAGCAGCGATACAGGGATTGTGGGGTATGGCTACACCTTC
D gene: -; J gene: TRBJ1-5; V gene: TRBV2; clone size: few; CDR3 length: 14; CDR3 protein: CASSETAVNQPQHF; CDR3 DNA: TGTGCCAGCAGTGAGACAGCTGTCAATCAGCCCCAGCATTTT
D gene: -; J gene: TRBJ1-2; V gene: TRBV18; clone size: -; CDR3 length: 14; CDR3 protein: CASSPDSTIEGYTF; CDR3 DNA: TGTGCCAGCTCACCAGACAGTACTATAGAGGGCTACACCTTC
D gene: -; J gene: TRBJ2-2; V gene: TRBV5-4; clone size: -; CDR3 length: 13; CDR3 protein: CASSSLGSGELFF; CDR3 DNA: TGTGCCAGCAGCTCACTCGGTAGCGGGGAGCTGTTTTTT
D gene: TRBD1; J gene: TRBJ1-1; V gene: TRBV19; clone size: once; CDR3 length: 16; CDR3 protein: CASSSLPGTANTEAFF; CDR3 DNA: TGTGCCAGTAGTTCCCTCCCCGGGACAGCGAACACTGAAGCTTTCTTT
D gene: TRBD2; J gene: TRBJ2-2; V gene: TRBV18; clone size: -; CDR3 length: 14; CDR3 protein: CASSRDYNTGELFF; CDR3 DNA: TGTGCCAGCTCTCGGGACTACAACACCGGGGAGCTGTTTTTT
D gene: -; J gene: TRBJ1-2; V gene: TRBV30; clone size: -; CDR3 length: 14; CDR3 protein: CAWSVIGANYGYTF; CDR3 DNA: TGTGCCTGGAGTGTCATAGGGGCTAACTATGGCTACACCTTC
D gene: -; J gene: TRBJ1-6; V gene: TRBV28; clone size: -; CDR3 length: 15; CDR3 protein: CASSYSQGYNSPLHF; CDR3 DNA: TGTGCCAGCAGTTATAGCCAGGGTTATAATTCACCCCTCCACTTT
D gene: TRBD2; J gene: TRBJ2-3; V gene: TRBV7-8; clone size: once; CDR3 length: 18; CDR3 protein: CASSTYSTSGGPTDTQYF; CDR3 DNA: TGTGCCAGCAGCACCTATTCGACCAGCGGGGGGCCAACAGATACGCAGTATTTT
D gene: -; J gene: TRBJ1-2; V gene: TRBV3-1/TRBV3-2; clone size: -; CDR3 length: 13; CDR3 protein: CASSHRGPLGYTF; CDR3 DNA: TGTGCCAGCAGCCACAGGGGCCCGCTGGGCTACACCTTC
D gene: TRBD1; J gene: TRBJ2-1; V gene: TRBV5-1; clone size: -; CDR3 length: 14; CDR3 protein: CASAEGQANNEQFF; CDR3 DNA: TGCGCCAGCGCCGAGGGACAGGCAAACAATGAGCAGTTCTTC
D gene: -; J gene: TRBJ1-5; V gene: TRBV4-2; clone size: -; CDR3 length: 14; CDR3 protein: CASSQDRGDQPQHF; CDR3 DNA: TGTGCCAGCAGCCAAGATAGGGGTGACCAGCCCCAGCATTTT
D gene: TRBD1; J gene: TRBJ2-5; V gene: TRBV5-1; clone size: -; CDR3 length: 15; CDR3 protein: CASSLVGTGGETQYF; CDR3 DNA: TGCGCCAGCAGCTTGGTAGGGACAGGGGGAGAGACCCAGTACTTC
D gene: TRBD1; J gene: TRBJ1-2; V gene: TRBV28; clone size: -; CDR3 length: 13; CDR3 protein: CASWTGADYGYTF; CDR3 DNA: TGTGCCAGCTGGACAGGGGCGGACTATGGCTACACCTTC
D gene: -; J gene: TRBJ2-1; V gene: TRBV6-2/TRBV6-3; clone size: -; CDR3 length: 15; CDR3 protein: CASSYGGDTDNEQFF; CDR3 DNA: TGTGCCAGCAGTTACGGGGGGGACACTGACAATGAGCAGTTCTTC
D gene: -; J gene: TRBJ2-2; V gene: TRBV2; clone size: -; CDR3 length: 16; CDR3 protein: CASSERGRGNTGELFF; CDR3 DNA: TGTGCCAGCAGTGAACGAGGGCGGGGGAACACCGGGGAGCTGTTTTTT
D gene: TRBD1; J gene: TRBJ1-5; V gene: TRBV2; clone size: -; CDR3 length: 14; CDR3 protein: CASRDTGAGQPQHF; CDR3 DNA: TGTGCCAGCAGGGATACAGGGGCGGGGCAGCCCCAGCATTTT